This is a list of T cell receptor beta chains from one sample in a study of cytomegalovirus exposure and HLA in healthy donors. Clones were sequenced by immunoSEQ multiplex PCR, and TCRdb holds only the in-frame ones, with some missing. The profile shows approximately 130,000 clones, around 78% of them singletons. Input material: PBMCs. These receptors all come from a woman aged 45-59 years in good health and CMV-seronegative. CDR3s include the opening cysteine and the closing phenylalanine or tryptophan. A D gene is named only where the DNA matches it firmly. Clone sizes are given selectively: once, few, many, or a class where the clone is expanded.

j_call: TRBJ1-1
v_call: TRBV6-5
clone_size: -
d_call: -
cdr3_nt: TGTGCCAGCAGTTACACCACAGGGAAGTCCACTGAAGCTTTCTTT
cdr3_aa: CASSYTTGKSTEAFF

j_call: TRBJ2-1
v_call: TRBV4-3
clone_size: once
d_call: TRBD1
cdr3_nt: TGCGCCAGCAGCCCCGGACAGGGGGCGAGGGATGAGCAGTTCTTC
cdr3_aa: CASSPGQGARDEQFF

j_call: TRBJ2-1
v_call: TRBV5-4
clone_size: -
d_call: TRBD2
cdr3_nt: TGTGCCAGCAGCTCCGGGACTAGCGGGAGGGGAAGGAATGAGCAGTTCTTC
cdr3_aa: CASSSGTSGRGRNEQFF

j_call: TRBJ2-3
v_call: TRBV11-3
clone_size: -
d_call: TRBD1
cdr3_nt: TGTGCCAGCAGCTTAGCGATATGGGACAGGGGGACAGATACGCAGTATTTT
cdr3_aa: CASSLAIWDRGTDTQYF

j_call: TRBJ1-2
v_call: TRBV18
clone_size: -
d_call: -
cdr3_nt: TGTGCCAGCTCAGCAAGGACAGCCTATGGCTACACCTTC
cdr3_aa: CASSARTAYGYTF

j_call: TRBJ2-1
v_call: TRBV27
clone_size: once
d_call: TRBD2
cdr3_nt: TGTGCCAGCAGTTTAGGTCTAGCGGGTCATGAGCAGTTCTTC
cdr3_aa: CASSLGLAGHEQFF

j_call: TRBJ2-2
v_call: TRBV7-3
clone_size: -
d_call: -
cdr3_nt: TGTGCCAGCAGCTTAACGGGGGGATCTGGGGATCGGCTGTTTTTT
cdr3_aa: CASSLTGGSGDRLFF

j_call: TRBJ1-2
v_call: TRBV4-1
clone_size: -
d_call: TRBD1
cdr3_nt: TGCGCCAGCAGCCAAGGATGGGGGGACAGGTTACATGGCTACCCCTTC
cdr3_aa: CASSQGWGDRLHGYPF

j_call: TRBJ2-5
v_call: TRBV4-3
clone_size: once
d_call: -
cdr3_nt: TGCGCCAGCAGCCCAGGCGCAGGTTGGCAAGAGACCCAGTACTTC
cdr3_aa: CASSPGAGWQETQYF

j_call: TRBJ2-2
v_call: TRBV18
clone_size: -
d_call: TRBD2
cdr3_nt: TGTGCCAGCTCACTATGGACTAGCGGAGACACCGGGGAGCTGTTTTTT
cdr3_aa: CASSLWTSGDTGELFF

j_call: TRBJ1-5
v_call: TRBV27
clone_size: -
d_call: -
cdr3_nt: TGTGCCAGCAGTCCGAGGGGGTCCTATCAGCCCCAGCATTTT
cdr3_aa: CASSPRGSYQPQHF

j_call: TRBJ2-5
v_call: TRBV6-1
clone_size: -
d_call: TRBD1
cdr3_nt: TGTGCCAGCAGTGATTGGAGGACAGGGGGCGGAGAGACCCAGTACTTC
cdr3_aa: CASSDWRTGGGETQYF

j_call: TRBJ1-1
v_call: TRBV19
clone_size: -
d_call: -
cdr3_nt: TGTGCCAGTAGCGCCCCCGGTAGATCGAACACTGAAGCTTTCTTT
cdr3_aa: CASSAPGRSNTEAFF

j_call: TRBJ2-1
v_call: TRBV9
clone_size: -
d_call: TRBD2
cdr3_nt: TGTGCCAGCAGCGTAGGCCCTACAACTAGCGGGAGATTCAATGAGCAGTTCTTC
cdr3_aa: CASSVGPTTSGRFNEQFF

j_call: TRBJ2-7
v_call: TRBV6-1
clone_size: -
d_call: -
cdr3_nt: TGTGCCAGCAGTAATACCGGGACAAACCCCTACGAGCAGTACTTC
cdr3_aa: CASSNTGTNPYEQYF

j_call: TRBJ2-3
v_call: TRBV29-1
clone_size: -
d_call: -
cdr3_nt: TGCAGCGTTCCGGGACTGGTAAGCACAGATACGCAGTATTTT
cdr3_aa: CSVPGLVSTDTQYF

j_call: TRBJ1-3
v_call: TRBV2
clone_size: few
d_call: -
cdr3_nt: TGTGCCAGCAGTGAGATTGGGGCCAACTCTGGAAACACCATATATTTT
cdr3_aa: CASSEIGANSGNTIYF

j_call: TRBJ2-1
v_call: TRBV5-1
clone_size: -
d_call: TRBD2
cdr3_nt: TGCGCCAGCAGCCGGACACTAGCGGAGTACAATGAGCAGTTCTTC
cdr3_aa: CASSRTLAEYNEQFF

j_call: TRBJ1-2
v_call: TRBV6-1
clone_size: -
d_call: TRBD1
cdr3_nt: TGTGCCAGCAGTGAAGTGTTACAGGGGGCCTTGGGCTACACCTTC
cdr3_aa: CASSEVLQGALGYTF

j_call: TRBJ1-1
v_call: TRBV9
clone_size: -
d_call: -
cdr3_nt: TGTGCCAGCAGCGTAGCGGATAAATCTCTAGGGGACTCTGGCTTT
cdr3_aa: CASSVADKSLGDSGF

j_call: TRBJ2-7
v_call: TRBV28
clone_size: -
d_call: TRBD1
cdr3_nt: TGTGCCAGCAGCACCCCCGGACAGGGTACCTACGAGCAGTACTTC
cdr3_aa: CASSTPGQGTYEQYF

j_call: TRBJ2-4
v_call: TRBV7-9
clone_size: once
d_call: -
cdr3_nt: TGTGCCAGCAGCTCACACTCTAGCGCCAAAAACATTCAGTACTTC
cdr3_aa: CASSSHSSAKNIQYF

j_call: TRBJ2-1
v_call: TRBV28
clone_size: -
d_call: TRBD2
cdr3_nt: TGTGCCAGCAGTTTATTGGCGGGAGAGGAGAATGAGCAGTTCTTC
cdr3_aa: CASSLLAGEENEQFF

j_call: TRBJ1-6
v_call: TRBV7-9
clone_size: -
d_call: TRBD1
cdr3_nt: TGTGCCAGCACCCAGGACAGGGCGGGAAATTCACCCCTCCACTTT
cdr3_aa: CASTQDRAGNSPLHF

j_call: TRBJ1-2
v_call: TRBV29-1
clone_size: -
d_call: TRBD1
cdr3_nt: TGCAGCGGCGGGACAGGCCAAAACTATGGCTACACCTTC
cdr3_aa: CSGGTGQNYGYTF

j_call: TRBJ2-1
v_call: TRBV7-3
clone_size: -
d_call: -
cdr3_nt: TGTGCCAGCAGCGCCGAGACTAGGAGTGAGCAGTTCTTC
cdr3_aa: CASSAETRSEQFF

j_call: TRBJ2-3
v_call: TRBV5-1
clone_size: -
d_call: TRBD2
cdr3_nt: TGCGCCAGCAGCTTGGGGGCAGCGGGAGGGCCAGATACGCAGTATTTT
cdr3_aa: CASSLGAAGGPDTQYF

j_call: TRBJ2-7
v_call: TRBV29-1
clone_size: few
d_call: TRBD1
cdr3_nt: TGCAGCGTTGGGGACAGGAGGCCCTACGAGCAGTACTTC
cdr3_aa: CSVGDRRPYEQYF

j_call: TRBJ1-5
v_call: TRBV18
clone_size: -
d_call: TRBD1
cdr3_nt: TGTGCCAGCTCACGGGACAGGGGGCTGAGCAATCAGCCCCAGCATTTT
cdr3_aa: CASSRDRGLSNQPQHF

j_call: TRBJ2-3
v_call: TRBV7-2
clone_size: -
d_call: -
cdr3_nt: TGTGCCAGCAGCCTCCAGGAAGATACGCAGTATTTT
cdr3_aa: CASSLQEDTQYF

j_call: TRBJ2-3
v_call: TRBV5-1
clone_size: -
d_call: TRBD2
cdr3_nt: TGCGCCAGCAGCTTGGAAGCGGGAAGCCCCGCCACAGATACGCAGTATTTT
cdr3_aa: CASSLEAGSPATDTQYF

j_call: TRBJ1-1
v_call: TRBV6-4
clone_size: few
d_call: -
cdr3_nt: TGTGCCAGCAGTGACTCAGGGGATTGGGGTGAAGCTTTCTTT
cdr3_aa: CASSDSGDWGEAFF

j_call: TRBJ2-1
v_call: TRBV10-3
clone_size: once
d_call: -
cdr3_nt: TGTGCCATCAGTGATGGGGCGAAAAGCTCCTACAATGAGCAGTTCTTC
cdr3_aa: CAISDGAKSSYNEQFF

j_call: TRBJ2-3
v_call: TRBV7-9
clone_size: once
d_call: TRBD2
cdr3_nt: TGTGCCAGCAGCCTACGAGCGGGAGGAGTGGAAGATACGCAGTATTTT
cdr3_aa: CASSLRAGGVEDTQYF

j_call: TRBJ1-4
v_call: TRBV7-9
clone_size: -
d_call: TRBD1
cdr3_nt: TGTGCCAGCAGCTCCGGGACAGGGGTCCCAAAACTGTTTTTT
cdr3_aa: CASSSGTGVPKLFF

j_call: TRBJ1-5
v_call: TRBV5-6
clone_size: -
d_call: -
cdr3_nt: TGTGCCAGCAGCTTATACCGGACAGCCGTAAGCAATCAGCCCCAGCATTTT
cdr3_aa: CASSLYRTAVSNQPQHF

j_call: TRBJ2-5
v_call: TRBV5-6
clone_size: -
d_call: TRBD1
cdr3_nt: TGTGCCAGCAGCTCGCCCGGGACAGGGGGACTGGAGACCCAGTACTTC
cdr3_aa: CASSSPGTGGLETQYF

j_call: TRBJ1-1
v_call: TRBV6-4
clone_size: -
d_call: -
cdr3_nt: TGTGCCAGCAGTGACGGGCTGAGGAACACTGAAGCTTTCTTT
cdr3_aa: CASSDGLRNTEAFF

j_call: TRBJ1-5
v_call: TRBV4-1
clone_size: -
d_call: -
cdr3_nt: TGCGCCAGCAGCGCCCGCGCAGGACGGGAGGATCAGCCCCAGAATTTT
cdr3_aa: CASSARAGREDQPQNF

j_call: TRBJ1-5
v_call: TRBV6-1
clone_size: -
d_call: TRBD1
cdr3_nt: TGTGCCAGCAGTGGGACAGGGCATCAGCCCCAGCATTTT
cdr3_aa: CASSGTGHQPQHF

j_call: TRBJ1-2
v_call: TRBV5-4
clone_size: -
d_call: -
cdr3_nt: TGTGCCAGCAGCTTGGACTCACAGCCTAACTATGGCTACACCTTC
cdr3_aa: CASSLDSQPNYGYTF

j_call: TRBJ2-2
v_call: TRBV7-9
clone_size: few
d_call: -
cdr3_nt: TGTGCCAGCAGCTTAGCGACAGGAAACACCGGGGAGCTGTTTTTT
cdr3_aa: CASSLATGNTGELFF

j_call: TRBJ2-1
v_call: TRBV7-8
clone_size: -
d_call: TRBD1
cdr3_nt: TGTGCCAGCTACAGGGGACCTCCCCATGAGCAGTTCTTC
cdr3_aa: CASYRGPPHEQFF

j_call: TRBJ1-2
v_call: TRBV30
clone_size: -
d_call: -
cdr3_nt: TGTGCCTGGAGGGCGGGGGAGGCTAACTATGGCTACACCTTC
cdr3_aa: CAWRAGEANYGYTF

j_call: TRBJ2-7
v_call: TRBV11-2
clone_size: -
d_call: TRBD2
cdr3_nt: TGTGCCAGCAGCCCCAGTACGGGGGGGTCCTACGAGCAGTACTTC
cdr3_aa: CASSPSTGGSYEQYF